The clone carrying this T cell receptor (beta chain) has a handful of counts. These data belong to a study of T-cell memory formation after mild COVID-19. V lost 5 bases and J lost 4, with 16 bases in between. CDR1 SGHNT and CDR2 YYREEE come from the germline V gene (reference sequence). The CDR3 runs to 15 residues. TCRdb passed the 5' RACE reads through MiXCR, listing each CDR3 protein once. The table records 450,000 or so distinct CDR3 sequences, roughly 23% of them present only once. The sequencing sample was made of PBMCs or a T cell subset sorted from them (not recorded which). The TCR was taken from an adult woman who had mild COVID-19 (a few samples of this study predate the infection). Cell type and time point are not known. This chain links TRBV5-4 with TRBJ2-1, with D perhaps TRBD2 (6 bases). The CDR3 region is CASSPTGGRYNEQFF. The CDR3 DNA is TGTGCCAGCAGTCCCACTGGAGGGAGGTACAATGAGCAGTTCTTC.